This entry lists 5 T cell receptor beta chains sequenced from one sample in a study of blood T cells in healthy people across ages. Combining a sample-barcoded 5' primer with a J-beta primer mix, a second PCR ran for roughly 7 to 12 cycles. Using its own MiXCR run on the 5' RACE reads, TCRdb lists one record per CDR3 protein. The sample contains 710,000 or so distinct CDR3 sequences, 20% to 25% of which appear only once. The specimen sequenced was blood. The receptors originated from a man in his 70s in good health.

Only a few counts were recorded for this clonotype. This chain joins TRBV7-2 and TRBJ1-3; D remains unclear. Trimming cost V 4 bases and J 3 bases, with 10 bases left between them. In germline, CDR1 is SGHTA, CDR2 FQGNSA. This CDR3 has 14 amino acids. In DNA form, the CDR3 reads TGTGCCAGCAGCTCGAGACGTAGTGGAAACACCATATATTTT. It encodes CASSSRRSGNTIYF. Supplemented by reference TRBV7-2 and TRBJ1-3, the full variable domain reads GAGVSQSPSNKVTEKGKDVELRCDPISGHTALYWYRQSLGQGLEFLIYFQGNSAPDKSGLPSDRFSAERTGGSVSTLTIQRTQQEDSAVYLCASSSRRSGNTIYFGEGSWLTVV.

The chain uses TRBV12-3 or TRBV12-4 and TRBJ2-7; 9 bases are a match to TRBD1. This CDR3 spans 15 amino acids. The junction had 4 bases not matched to a gene; V was cut back by 3 bases and J by 1 base. DNA of the CDR3: TGTGCCAGCAGTTTCGGACAGGGGAGGTCCTACGAGCAGTACTTC. This codes for CASSFGQGRSYEQYF.

This clonotype showed up many times. The chain is built from TRBV7-2 and TRBJ2-3, with TRBD2 identical over 8 bases. The V gene's germline CDR1 is SGHTA and CDR2 FQGNSA. The CDR3 sequence is 15 residues long. With V trimmed by 2 bases and J by 0 bases, 1 base remained unmatched. The CDR3 DNA reads as TGTGCCAGCAGCTTATCTAGCGGGAGCACAGATACGCAGTATTTT. It yields the protein CASSLSSGSTDTQYF.

This chain joins TRBV20-1 and TRBJ2-4; D call uncertain. Per the germline V gene, CDR1 is DFQATT and CDR2 is SNEGSKA (reference sequence). The CDR3 covers 15 residues. V lost 3 bases and J 0 bases, leaving 12 bases between the germline ends. CDR3 bases: TGCAGTGCTAGGGTAGGCCGGCTAGCCAAAAACATTCAGTACTTC. Protein: CSARVGRLAKNIQYF.

This clonotype was seen more than once but under ten times. J is TRBJ2-3 and V is TRBV20-1; 9 bases match TRBD2. Germline trimming cut 6 bases from V and 5 bases from J; bases unmatched to any gene: 6. The CDR3 has 13 amino acids. Germline assignment: CDR1 DFQATT and CDR2 SNEGSKA (reference sequence). CDR3 coding DNA: TGCAGTGCCGCGCGGGGGGGCCTAGATACGCAGTATTTT. It translates to CSAARGGLDTQYF.